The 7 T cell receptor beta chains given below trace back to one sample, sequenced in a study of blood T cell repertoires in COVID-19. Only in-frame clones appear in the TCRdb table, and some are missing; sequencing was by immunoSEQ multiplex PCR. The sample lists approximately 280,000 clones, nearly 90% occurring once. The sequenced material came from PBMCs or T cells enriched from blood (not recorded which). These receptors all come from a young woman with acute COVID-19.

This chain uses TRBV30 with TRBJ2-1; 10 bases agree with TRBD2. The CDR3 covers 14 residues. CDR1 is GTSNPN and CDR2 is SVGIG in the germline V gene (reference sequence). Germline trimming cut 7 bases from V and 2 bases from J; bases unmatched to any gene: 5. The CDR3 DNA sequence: TGTGCCTCTGCCGGACTAGCGGCCTACAATGAGCAGTTCTTC. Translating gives CASAGLAAYNEQFF.

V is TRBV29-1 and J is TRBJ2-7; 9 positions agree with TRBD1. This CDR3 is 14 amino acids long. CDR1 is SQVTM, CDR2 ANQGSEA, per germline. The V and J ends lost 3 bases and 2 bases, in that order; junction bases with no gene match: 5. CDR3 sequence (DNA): TGCAGCGTTGAGGGGACAGGGTCGGCCTACGAGCAGTACTTC. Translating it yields CSVEGTGSAYEQYF.

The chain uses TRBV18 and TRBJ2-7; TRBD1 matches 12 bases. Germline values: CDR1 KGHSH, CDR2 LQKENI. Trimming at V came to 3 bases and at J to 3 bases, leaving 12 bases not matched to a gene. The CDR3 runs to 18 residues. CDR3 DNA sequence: TGTGCCAGCTCACCCGCCGGGACAGGGGGCTTAAGTCTCTACGAGCAGTACTTC. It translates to CASSPAGTGGLSLYEQYF.

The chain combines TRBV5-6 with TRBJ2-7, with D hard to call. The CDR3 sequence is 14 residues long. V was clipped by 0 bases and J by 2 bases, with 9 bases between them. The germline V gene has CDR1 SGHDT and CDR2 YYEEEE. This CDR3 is CASSLAQAPYEQYF. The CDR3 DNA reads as TGTGCCAGCAGCTTGGCTCAGGCCCCCTACGAGCAGTACTTC.

CDR3 residues: CASSATGNTEAFF. As DNA, the CDR3 is TGTGCCAGCAGTGCTACAGGGAACACTGAAGCTTTCTTT. The chain has TRBV7-2 and TRBJ1-1; TRBD1 might be the D (5 bases). The germline V gene has CDR1 SGHTA and CDR2 FQGNSA. Trimming cost V 6 bases and J 1 base, with 9 bases left between them. CDR3 length: 13 amino acids.

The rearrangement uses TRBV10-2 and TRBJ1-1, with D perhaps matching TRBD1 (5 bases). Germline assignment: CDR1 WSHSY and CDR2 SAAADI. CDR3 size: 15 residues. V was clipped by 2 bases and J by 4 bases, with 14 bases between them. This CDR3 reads CASSEPTDGVTEAFF. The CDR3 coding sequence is TGCGCCAGCAGTGAGCCGACAGACGGAGTCACTGAAGCTTTCTTT.

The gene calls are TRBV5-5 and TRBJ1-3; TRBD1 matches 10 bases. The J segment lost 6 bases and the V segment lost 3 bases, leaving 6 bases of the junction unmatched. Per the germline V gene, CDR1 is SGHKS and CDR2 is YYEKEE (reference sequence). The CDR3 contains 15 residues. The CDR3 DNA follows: TGTGCCAGCAGCTCCCTGACAGGGGGCGAAAACACCATATATTTT. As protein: CASSSLTGGENTIYF.